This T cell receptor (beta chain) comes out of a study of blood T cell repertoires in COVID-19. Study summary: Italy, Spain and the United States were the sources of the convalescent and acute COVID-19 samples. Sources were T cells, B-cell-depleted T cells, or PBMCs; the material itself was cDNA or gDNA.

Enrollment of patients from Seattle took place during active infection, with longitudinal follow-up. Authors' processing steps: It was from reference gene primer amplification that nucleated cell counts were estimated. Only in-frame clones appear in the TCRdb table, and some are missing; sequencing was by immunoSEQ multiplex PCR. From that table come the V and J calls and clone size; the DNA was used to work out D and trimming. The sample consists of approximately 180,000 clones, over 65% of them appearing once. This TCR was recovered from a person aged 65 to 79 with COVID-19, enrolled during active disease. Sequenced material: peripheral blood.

CDR3 nucleotides: TGTGCCAGCAGTTCGACAAACATCCACTCTGGAAACACCATATATTTT. Protein sequence: CASSSTNIHSGNTIYF. This chain joins TRBV27 and TRBJ1-3, with D unclear. V shed 4 bases and J shed 0 bases, with 13 bases lying between them. From germline, CDR1 is MNHEY and CDR2 SMNVEV (reference sequence). The CDR3 is made up of 16 amino acids.